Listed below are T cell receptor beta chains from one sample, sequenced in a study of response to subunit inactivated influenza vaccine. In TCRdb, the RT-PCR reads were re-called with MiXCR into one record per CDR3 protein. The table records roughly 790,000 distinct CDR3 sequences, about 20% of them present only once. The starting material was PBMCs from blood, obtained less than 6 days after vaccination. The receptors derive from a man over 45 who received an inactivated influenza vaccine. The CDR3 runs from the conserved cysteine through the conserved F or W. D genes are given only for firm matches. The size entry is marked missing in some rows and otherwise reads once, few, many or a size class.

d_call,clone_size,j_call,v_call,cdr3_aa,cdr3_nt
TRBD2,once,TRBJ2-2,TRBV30,CAWSVRLAGVLTGELFF,TGTGCCTGGAGTGTACGACTAGCGGGAGTCCTCACCGGGGAGCTGTTTTTT
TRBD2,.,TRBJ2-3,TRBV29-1,CSVHGGVSDTQYF,TGCAGCGTTCACGGGGGGGTTTCAGATACGCAGTATTTT
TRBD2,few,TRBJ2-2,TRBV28,CASSPDLAGATGELFF,TGTGCCAGCAGCCCTGATCTAGCGGGGGCAACCGGGGAGCTGTTTTTT
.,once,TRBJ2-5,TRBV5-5,CASSFQTPQETQYF,TGTGCCAGCAGCTTCCAGACTCCCCAAGAGACCCAGTACTTC
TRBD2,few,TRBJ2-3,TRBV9,CASSGLAGGRGSTDTQYF,TGTGCCAGCAGCGGCCTAGCGGGGGGGCGTGGTAGCACAGATACGCAGTATTTT
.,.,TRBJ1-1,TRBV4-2,CASSQPTQNTEAFF,TGTGCCAGCAGCCAACCTACACAGAACACTGAAGCTTTCTTT
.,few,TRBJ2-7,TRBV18,CASSSETGLLSYEQYF,TGTGCCAGCTCATCAGAGACAGGTCTTCTCTCCTACGAGCAGTACTTC
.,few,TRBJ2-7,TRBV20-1,CSARDRPFDEQYF,TGCAGTGCTCGAGACAGGCCCTTCGACGAGCAGTACTTC
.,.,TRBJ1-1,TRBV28,CASRPRWGGTEAFF,TGTGCCAGCAGGCCACGGTGGGGTGGTACTGAAGCTTTCTTT
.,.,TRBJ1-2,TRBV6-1,CASSEVGAASGYTF,TGTGCCAGCAGTGAGGTTGGGGCGGCTTCTGGCTACACCTTC
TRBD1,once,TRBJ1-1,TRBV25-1,CASSEIGQGLLNTEAFF,TGTGCCAGCAGTGAAATAGGACAGGGGTTATTGAACACTGAAGCTTTCTTT
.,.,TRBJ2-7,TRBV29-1,CSVEDRVSYEQYF,TGCAGCGTTGAAGATCGCGTCTCCTACGAGCAGTACTTC
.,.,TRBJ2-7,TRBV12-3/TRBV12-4,CASSQPGVREQYF,TGTGCCAGCAGTCAACCCGGGGTTCGGGAGCAGTACTTC
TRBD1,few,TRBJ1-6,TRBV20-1,CSARGTKTGIFSPLHF,TGCAGTGCTAGAGGAACGAAGACAGGGATTTTTTCACCCCTCCACTTT
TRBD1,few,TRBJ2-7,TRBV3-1,CASLPSRDRGDYEQYF,TGTGCCAGCCTACCGTCCCGGGACAGGGGCGATTACGAGCAGTACTTC
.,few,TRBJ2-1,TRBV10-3,CAISDQGTLSNNEQFF,TGTGCCATCAGTGACCAAGGGACGCTTTCCAACAATGAGCAGTTCTTC
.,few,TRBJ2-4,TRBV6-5,CASSYLAGNFGKGVNIQYF,TGTGCCAGCAGTTACTTGGCCGGGAATTTCGGTAAAGGGGTGAACATTCAGTACTTC
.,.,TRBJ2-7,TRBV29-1,CSVETDYGSEQYF,TGCAGCGTTGAAACGGACTACGGTTCCGAGCAGTACTTC
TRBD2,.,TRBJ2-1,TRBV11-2,CASSRRVAGAFSYNEQFF,TGTGCCAGCAGCCGTCGTGTAGCGGGGGCCTTCTCCTACAATGAGCAGTTCTTC
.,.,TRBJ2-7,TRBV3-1,CASSQGATRPYF,TGTGCCAGCAGCCAGGGGGCCACTCGGCCCTACTTC
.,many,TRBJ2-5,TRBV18,CASSPGAGVGETQYF,TGTGCCAGCTCACCAGGTGCAGGAGTTGGTGAGACCCAGTACTTC
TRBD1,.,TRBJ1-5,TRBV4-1,CASSHGQGNRPQHF,TGCGCCAGCAGCCACGGACAGGGCAATCGGCCCCAGCATTTT
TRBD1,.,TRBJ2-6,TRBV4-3,CASSQGTGGAGANVLTF,TGCGCCAGCAGCCAAGGGACAGGGGGCGCTGGGGCCAACGTCCTGACTTTC
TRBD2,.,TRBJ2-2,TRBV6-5,CASSYLGLAGGSNTGELFF,TGTGCCAGCAGTTACTTGGGACTAGCGGGGGGGTCGAACACCGGGGAGCTGTTTTTT
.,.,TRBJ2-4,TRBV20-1,CSARTGSKFWGGGVYF,TGCAGTGCTAGGACGGGGTCCAAGTTTTGGGGCGGAGGGGTGTACTTC
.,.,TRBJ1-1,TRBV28,CASSPPTVAGTEAFF,TGTGCCAGCAGTCCCCCGACGGTGGCGGGCACTGAAGCTTTCTTT
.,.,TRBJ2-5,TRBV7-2,CASSLESAQETQYF,TGTGCCAGCAGCTTAGAATCAGCACAAGAGACCCAGTACTTC
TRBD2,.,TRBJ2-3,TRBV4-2,CASSQEASGGTSTDTQYF,TGTGCCAGCAGCCAAGAAGCTAGCGGGGGAACTAGCACAGATACGCAGTATTTT
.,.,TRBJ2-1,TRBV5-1,CASSLGGAANYNEQFF,TGCGCCAGCAGCTTGGGGGGGGCGGCTAACTACAATGAGCAGTTCTTC
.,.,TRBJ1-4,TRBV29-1,CSVDSGEKLFF,TGCAGCGTTGATTCAGGAGAAAAACTGTTTTTT
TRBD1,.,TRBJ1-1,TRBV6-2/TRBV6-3,CASTNRGPTEAFF,TGTGCCAGTACTAACAGGGGTCCCACTGAAGCTTTCTTT
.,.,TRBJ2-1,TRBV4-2,CASSPGRIRGDEQFF,TGTGCCAGCAGCCCAGGTCGAATCAGGGGCGATGAGCAGTTCTTC
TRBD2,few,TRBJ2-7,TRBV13,CASSLGLGLAGGPKGYEQYF,TGTGCCAGCAGCTTAGGCCTCGGACTAGCGGGAGGGCCAAAAGGTTACGAGCAGTACTTC
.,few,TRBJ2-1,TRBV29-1,CSGGFGGVNEQFF,TGCAGCGGCGGCTTCGGTGGGGTGAATGAGCAGTTCTTC
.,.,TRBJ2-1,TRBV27,CASSSPMASSYNEQFF,TGTGCCAGCAGTTCCCCGATGGCTAGCTCCTACAATGAGCAGTTCTTC
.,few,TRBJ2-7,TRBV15,CATSRDLPPGELHEQYF,TGTGCCACCAGCAGAGATCTCCCCCCAGGGGAACTCCACGAGCAGTACTTC
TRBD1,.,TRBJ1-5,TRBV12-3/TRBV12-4,CASSLAGGGQQPQHF,TGTGCCAGCAGTTTAGCAGGGGGCGGTCAACAGCCCCAGCATTTT
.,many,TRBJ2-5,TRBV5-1,CASSSAGRETQYF,TGCGCCAGCAGCAGCGCGGGTAGGGAGACCCAGTACTTC
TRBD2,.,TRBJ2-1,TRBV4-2,CASSPRVLAGPNEQFF,TGTGCCAGCAGCCCCAGGGTACTAGCGGGGCCCAATGAGCAGTTCTTC
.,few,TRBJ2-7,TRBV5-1,CASSLDDMVTQYF,TGCGCCAGCAGCTTGGACGACATGGTTACACAGTACTTC
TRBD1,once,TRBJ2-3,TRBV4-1,CASSQVVTGGTDTQYF,TGCGCCAGCAGCCAAGTCGTCACAGGGGGGACAGATACGCAGTATTTT
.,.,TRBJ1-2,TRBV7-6,CASSPQEVYGYTF,TGTGCCAGCAGCCCGCAGGAGGTCTATGGCTACACCTTC